These 18 T cell receptor beta chains share one sample of origin, sequenced in a study of OX40 agonist ivuxolimab in advanced cancers. Profiling relied on immunoSEQ multiplex PCR, and the TCRdb table lists in-frame clones only, not all of them. Among around 45,000 clones listed, around nine tenths were seen once. Sequenced material: CD4+ or CD8+ T cells sorted from blood, taken in a trial of the OX40 agonist ivuxolimab. The receptors were sampled from an adult with an advanced solid tumor such as melanoma, head and neck, liver or kidney cancer.

The chain combines TRBV7-3 with TRBJ2-5; 8 bases line up with TRBD2. There are 17 residues in the CDR3. J lost 5 bases, V lost 2 bases, and 13 bases had no gene match. Per germline, CDR1 SGHTA and CDR2 FQGTGA. CDR3 loop: CASSLEAHGRAGETQYF. The CDR3 nucleotides are TGTGCCAGCAGCTTAGAGGCTCACGGGAGGGCGGGGGAGACCCAGTACTTC.

V gene TRBV27 combines with J gene TRBJ2-6, with a tentative D call TRBD1 (6 bases). Germline assignment: CDR1 MNHEY and CDR2 SMNVEV (reference sequence). V lost 5 bases, J lost 4 bases, and 18 bases lay in between. CDR3 size: 17 residues. CDR3 nucleotides: TGTGCCAGCAGTCTTAAGCCTACAGGGTTCGGGGCCAACGTCCTGACTTTC. Protein product: CASSLKPTGFGANVLTF.

With respect to this clone: Germline is not matched at one junction end, which may reflect a read error. The chain links TRBV30 to TRBJ2-2; D gene ambiguous. The CDR3 has 11 amino acids. Germline loops: CDR1 GTSNPN, CDR2 SVGIG (reference sequence). CDR3 sequence reads: CARSGVGELFF. The CDR3 bases are TGTGCCCGGAGTGGGGTAGGGGAGCTGTTTTTT.

V gene TRBV11-2 combines with J gene TRBJ1-4, with D possibly matching TRBD1 (5 bases). V was shortened by 5 bases and J by 6 bases, with 16 bases between the two germline ends. This CDR3 spans 15 amino acids. Germline lookup yields CDR1 SGHAT and CDR2 FQNNGV. CDR3 in amino acids: CASSPPQGRYEKLFF. CDR3 coding DNA: TGTGCCAGCAGCCCCCCCCAGGGTCGGTATGAAAAACTGTTTTTT.

This sequence joins TRBV7-2 and TRBJ2-3, with D tentatively TRBD2 (5 bases). This CDR3 has 14 amino acids. The germline gives CDR1 SGHTA, CDR2 FQGNSA. Trimming pared 2 bases from V and 0 bases from J, leaving 6 bases between. In nucleotides, the CDR3 is TGTGCCAGCAGCTTAACTAGAAGCACAGATACGCAGTATTTT. Its protein is CASSLTRSTDTQYF.

This chain links TRBV25-1 with TRBJ2-5; D may be TRBD2 (6 bases). The V end lost 6 bases, the J end lost 3 bases, and 11 bases lay between the germline ends. This CDR3 is built from 13 residues. The germline V gene has CDR1 MGHDK and CDR2 SYGVNS. CDR3 loop: CASRTGGEETQYF. Written as DNA, the CDR3 is TGTGCCAGCAGGACGGGCGGGGAAGAGACCCAGTACTTC.

The chain is built from TRBV27 and TRBJ1-6, with TRBD1 matching over 8 bases. CDR1 and CDR2 (germline): MNHEY, SMNVEV (reference sequence). Unmatched junction bases numbered 2, after V lost 6 bases and J lost 7 bases. This CDR3 is built from 13 residues. The CDR3 DNA follows: TGTGCCAGCAGGGACAGGGAGAATTCACCCCTCCACTTT. It codes for CASRDRENSPLHF.

The chain recombines TRBV10-2 with TRBJ2-3; D possibly corresponds to TRBD2 (5 bases). The CDR3 contains 18 residues. V gave up 3 bases and J gave up 1 base, with 20 bases separating them. From germline, CDR1 is WSHSY and CDR2 SAAADI. In DNA form, the CDR3 reads TGCGCCAGCAGTGACCCCCTAGGGAGAGGGATGGGCACAGATACGCAGTATTTT. As protein: CASSDPLGRGMGTDTQYF.

A note on this clone: Other DNA sequences in the same sample also yield this CDR3. The V and J genes are TRBV30 and TRBJ2-7; 9 bases are shared with TRBD2. The CDR3 spans 22 residues. V gave up 0 bases and J gave up 0 bases; unmatched junction bases: 24. In germline, CDR1 is GTSNPN, CDR2 SVGIG (reference sequence). The CDR3 region has the DNA TGTGCCTGGAGTGTAGAAGAAAGGGTTGATTGGCTAGCGGGGTCTCTCTCCTACGAGCAGTACTTC. Protein sequence: CAWSVEERVDWLAGSLSYEQYF.

The chain links TRBV6-1 to TRBJ2-7; D is perhaps TRBD2 (5 bases). The CDR3 length is 13 residues. The V end was cut by 1 base, the J end by 4 bases, with 8 bases between. Germline CDR1 reads MNHNS; CDR2 reads SASEGT. The CDR3 DNA is TGTGCCAGCAGTGAAGGGAGGTCGTACGAGCAGTACTTC. This encodes CASSEGRSYEQYF.

The chain has TRBV6-4 and TRBJ2-1, with D tentatively TRBD2 (5 bases). V lost 6 bases to trimming and J lost 5 bases, with 11 bases between them. The CDR3 extends over 13 amino acids. Per germline, CDR1 MRHNA and CDR2 SNTAGT. The CDR3 coding sequence is TGTGCCAGCAGATTGGACTCTAACAATGAGCAGTTCTTC. Translating gives CASRLDSNNEQFF.

The J gene is TRBJ2-7, the V gene TRBV10-3, with TRBD1 matching 7 bases. CDR1 and CDR2 from the germline V gene are ENHRY and SYGVKD. V lost 6 bases to trimming and J lost 2 bases; unmatched junction nucleotides: 7. The CDR3 consists of 14 residues. The CDR3 reads CAIRRGHPTYEQYF. CDR3 DNA sequence: TGTGCCATCAGAAGGGGGCATCCCACCTACGAGCAGTACTTC.

The chain combines TRBV28 with TRBJ2-1, with 14 bases that match TRBD2. Germline CDR1 is MDHEN and CDR2 is SYDVKM. This CDR3 is built from 15 residues. V dropped 4 bases and J dropped 9; count of bases not matched to a gene: 5. As DNA, the CDR3 is TGTGCCAGCAGTTATCCGGGACTAGCGGGAGCTGAGCAGTTCTTC. It encodes CASSYPGLAGAEQFF.

This chain connects TRBV7-3 to TRBJ2-1; 9 nucleotides agree with TRBD2. The CDR3 extends over 16 amino acids. V gave up 1 base and J gave up 7 bases; unmatched junction bases: 8. The V gene's germline CDR1 is SGHTA and CDR2 FQGTGA. The DNA of the CDR3 is TGTGCCAGCAGCTTAAGTGGCGGGAGGGCCGGGAATGAGCAGTTCTTC. Translated, it gives CASSLSGGRAGNEQFF.

This chain links TRBV6-8 with TRBJ1-2; a possible D gene is TRBD1 (5 bases). CDR1 and CDR2 from the germline V gene are MNHGY and SAAAGT. The germline V and J ends were trimmed by 11 bases and 4 bases, with 11 bases remaining between them. The CDR3 spans 11 residues. The CDR3: CAGRDGYGYTF. In DNA, the CDR3 is TGTGCCGGAAGGGACGGCTATGGCTACACCTTC.

CDR3 sequence reads: CATGTDQETQYF. In nucleotides, the CDR3 is TGTGCGACCGGGACGGACCAAGAGACCCAGTACTTC. V is TRBV28 and J is TRBJ2-5; D may correspond to TRBD1 or TRBD2 (5 bases each). The CDR3 contains 12 residues. Germline assignment: CDR1 MDHEN and CDR2 SYDVKM.

This rearrangement joins TRBV5-4 to TRBJ2-7; D is tentatively TRBD1 or TRBD2 (5 bases each). CDR3 length: 12 amino acids. The V end lost 4 bases, the J end lost 3 bases, and 8 bases lay between the germline ends. CDR1 SGHNT and CDR2 YYREEE come from the germline V gene (reference sequence). The CDR3 sequence: CASSRDVYEQYF. CDR3 coding DNA: TGTGCCAGCAGCAGGGACGTCTACGAGCAGTACTTC.

The chain uses TRBV11-2 and TRBJ2-7, with D possibly being TRBD1 (6 bases). V was clipped by 4 bases and J by 0 bases, with 22 bases between them. Germline V gives CDR1 SGHAT, CDR2 FQNNGV. This CDR3 comprises 18 residues. The CDR3 DNA follows: TGTGCCAGCAGCTCTGTCACAGGGACCGGGTACAGCTCCTACGAGCAGTACTTC. Protein: CASSSVTGTGYSSYEQYF.